This record looks at one T cell receptor (beta chain) sequence and its context. This record comes from a study of blood T cell repertoires in COVID-19. Germline CDR1 is LNHDA and CDR2 is SQIVND (reference sequence). V was trimmed by 7 bases and J by 4 bases, leaving 13 bases between them. There are 13 residues in the CDR3. Measured with immunoSEQ multiplex PCR; TCRdb has only the in-frame clones, and not every one. The sample lists roughly 360,000 clones; around nine tenths were seen once. The origin of this receptor is a woman aged 30 to 39 with acute COVID-19. This sequence joins TRBV19 and TRBJ1-2; a possible D gene is TRBD1 (6 bases). Material: PBMCs or T cells enriched from blood (not recorded which). CDR3 protein: CASTFRGGYGYTF. DNA of the CDR3: TGTGCCAGTACTTTCAGGGGCGGCTATGGCTACACCTTC.